This entry is about one TCR beta chain. Its antigen is not known. Germline values: CDR1 LNHNV, CDR2 YYDKDF (reference sequence). The J segment lost 0 bases and the V segment lost 5 bases, leaving 6 bases of the junction unmatched. This CDR3 comprises 15 residues. The record originates from a study of cytomegalovirus exposure and HLA in healthy donors. Study overall: Early released data comprised around 85 million unique TCRs from HLA-typed donors.

Overall study results and limits: Highly shared sequence variants in one cluster were likely a sequencing artifact. Cytomegalovirus status was reportedly diagnosed by the classifier with high sensitivity and specificity.

Primers: 60 Vbeta forward and 13 Jbeta reverse. Assay used: immunoSEQ multiplex PCR; TCRdb lists only in-frame clones, some missing. Of around 54,000 clones in the sample, less than 85% were seen once. The chain combines TRBV15 with TRBJ1-2; 7 bases are a match to TRBD1. The TCR was taken from a woman aged 18-29 years in good health and CMV-seronegative. The sequenced sample consisted of PBMCs. This chain's CDR3 is CATSAGQNPNYGYTF. The DNA of the CDR3 is TGTGCCACCAGCGCGGGACAGAATCCTAACTATGGCTACACCTTC.